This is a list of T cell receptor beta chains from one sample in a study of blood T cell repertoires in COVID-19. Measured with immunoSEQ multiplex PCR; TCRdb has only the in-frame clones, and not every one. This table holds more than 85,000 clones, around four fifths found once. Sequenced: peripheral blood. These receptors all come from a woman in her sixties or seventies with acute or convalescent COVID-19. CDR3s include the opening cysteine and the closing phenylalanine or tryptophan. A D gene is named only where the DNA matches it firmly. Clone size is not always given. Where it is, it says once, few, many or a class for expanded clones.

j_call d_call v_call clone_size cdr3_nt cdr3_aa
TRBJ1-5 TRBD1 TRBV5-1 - TGCGCCAGCAGCTTGTATTCAGGGGGAAATCAGCCCCAGCATTTT CASSLYSGGNQPQHF
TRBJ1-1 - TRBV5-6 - TGTGCCAGCAGCTGGGGACTGGGGGACACTGAAGCTTTCTTT CASSWGLGDTEAFF
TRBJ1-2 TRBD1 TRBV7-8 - TGTGCCAGCAGCTCTAGTACGACAGGGGTCTATGGCTACACCTTC CASSSSTTGVYGYTF
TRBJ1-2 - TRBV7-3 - TGTGCCAGCAGCTTATCCCGAGCAGGAGGCTACACCTTC CASSLSRAGGYTF
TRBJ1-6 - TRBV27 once TGTGCCAGCAGTTACAGGACCGATTCGAGCTCCTATAATTCACCCCTCCACTTT CASSYRTDSSSYNSPLHF
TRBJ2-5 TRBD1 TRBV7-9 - TGTGCCAGCAGCTCATCCGGGACAGGGGGCGGGGAGACCCAGTACTTC CASSSSGTGGGETQYF
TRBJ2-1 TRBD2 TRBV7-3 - TGTGCCAGCAGTACGGGGGGGTTAGGCAATGAGCAGTTCTTC CASSTGGLGNEQFF
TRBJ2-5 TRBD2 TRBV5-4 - TGTGCCAGCAGCTTGGGGAGCGGGGGGGCCGAAGAGACCCAGTACTTC CASSLGSGGAEETQYF
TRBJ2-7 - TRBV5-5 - TGTGCCAGCAGCTTGGCACAGGGTCGGATCTACGAGCAGTACTTC CASSLAQGRIYEQYF
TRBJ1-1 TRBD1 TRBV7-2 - TGTGCCAGCAGCATATCGACAGGGTACACTGAAGCTTTCTTT CASSISTGYTEAFF
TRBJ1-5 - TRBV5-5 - TGTGCCAGCAGCTTGGGGCTTACCTATCAGCCCCAGCATTTT CASSLGLTYQPQHF
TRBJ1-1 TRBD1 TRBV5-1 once TGCGCCAGCAGCTTCCAGGGGGCCGGGAACACTGAAGCTTTCTTT CASSFQGAGNTEAFF
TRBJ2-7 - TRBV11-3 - TGTGCCAGCAGCTCACCCTGGGGGCAGGGTCGGTACGAGCAGTACTTC CASSSPWGQGRYEQYF
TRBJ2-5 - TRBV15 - TGTGCCACCAGCAGGCCCGGGACATCGCAGACCCAGTACTTC CATSRPGTSQTQYF
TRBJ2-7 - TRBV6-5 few TGTGCCAGCAGTTACAGGGGCGGCGAGCAGTACTTC CASSYRGGEQYF
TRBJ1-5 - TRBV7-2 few TGTGCCAGCAGCTTAAGGTTTGGGGCGCGCCAGCCCCAGCATTTT CASSLRFGARQPQHF
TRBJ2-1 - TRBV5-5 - TGTGCCAGCAGCTCTCCGGGGATCCACAATGAGCAGTTCTTC CASSSPGIHNEQFF
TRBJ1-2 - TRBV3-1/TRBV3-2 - TGTGCCAGCAGCCAAGAGGCGGGGGCTGGCTACACCTTC CASSQEAGAGYTF
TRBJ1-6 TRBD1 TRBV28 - TGTGCCAGCAGTTTAACAGGGGGCGCGGGGAATTCACCCCTCCACTTT CASSLTGGAGNSPLHF
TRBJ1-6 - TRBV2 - TGTGCCAGCGGGTCACTATTCTCACCCCTCCACTTT CASGSLFSPLHF
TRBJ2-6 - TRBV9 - TGTGCCAGCAGTTTAGAGGTGAACTCTGGGGCCAACGTCCTGACTTTC CASSLEVNSGANVLTF
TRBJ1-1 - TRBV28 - TGTGCCAGCAGTTTCACTGCCTTGAACACTGAAGCTTTCTTT CASSFTALNTEAFF
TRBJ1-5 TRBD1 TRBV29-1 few TGCAGCGTTCAAACAGGGGGAGATGCCAATCAGCCCCAGCATTTT CSVQTGGDANQPQHF
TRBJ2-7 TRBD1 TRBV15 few TGTGCCACCAGCGGACGACTAGAACGGGACAGGGAAAAGCAGTACTTC CATSGRLERDREKQYF
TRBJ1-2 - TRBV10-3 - TGTGCCATCAGTGAGGGGCCTGGGTACTATGGCTACACCTTC CAISEGPGYYGYTF
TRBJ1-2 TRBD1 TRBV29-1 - TGCAGCGTGCTCCGGGACAGGGTAATCGGTGGCTACACCTTC CSVLRDRVIGGYTF
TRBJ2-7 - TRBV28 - TGTGCCAGCATCAGTAACTCCTACGAGCAGTACTTC CASISNSYEQYF
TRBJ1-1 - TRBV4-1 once TGCGCCAGCAGCCAAGGGGGAGAGACTGAAGCTTTCTTT CASSQGGETEAFF
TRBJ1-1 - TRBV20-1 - TGCAGTGCTAGTCTGGGGGCGAACACTGAAGCTTTCTTT CSASLGANTEAFF
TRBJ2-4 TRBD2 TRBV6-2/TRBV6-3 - TGTGCCAGCAGTTACTCGAGCGGGACGCCTTTGGCCAAAAACATTCAGTACTTC CASSYSSGTPLAKNIQYF
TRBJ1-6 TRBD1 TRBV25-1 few TGTGCCAGCAGTGAAGGACAGGCCGGGGATTCACCCCTCCACTTT CASSEGQAGDSPLHF
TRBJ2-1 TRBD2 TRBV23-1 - TGCGCCAGCAGTCAACGTAGCGGGGGCTTCACTTACAATGAGCAGTTCTTC CASSQRSGGFTYNEQFF
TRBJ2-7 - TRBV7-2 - TGTGCCAGCAGCGCCCAAGCCCAGGGTGGCGAGCAGTACTTC CASSAQAQGGEQYF
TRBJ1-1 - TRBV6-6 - TGTGCCAGCAGTAAAAAACAGGGCACGGAAGCTTTCTTT CASSKKQGTEAFF
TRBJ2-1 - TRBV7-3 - TGTGCCAGCAGCTTAAACACGGGACAAGAGTACAATGAGCAGTTCTTC CASSLNTGQEYNEQFF
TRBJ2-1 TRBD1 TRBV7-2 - TGTGCCAGCAGCTTAGGACAGGGGGCCTACAATGAGCAGTTCTTC CASSLGQGAYNEQFF
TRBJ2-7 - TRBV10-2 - TGCGCCACGGTTGGGGAGAGCTACGAGCAGTACTTC CATVGESYEQYF
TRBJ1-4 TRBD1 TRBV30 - TGTGCCTGGAGTGCCCGGGACAGCTATAATGAAAAACTGTTTTTT CAWSARDSYNEKLFF
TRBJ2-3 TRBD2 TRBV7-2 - TGTGCCAGCAGCCCGGGGCGACTAGCGGGGGCTAGCACAGATACGCAGTATTTT CASSPGRLAGASTDTQYF
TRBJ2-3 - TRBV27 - TGTGCCAGCTCGGCCGGGGGGCGCACAGATACGCAGTATTTT CASSAGGRTDTQYF
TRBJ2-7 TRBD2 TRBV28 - TGTGCCAGCAGTTCCCCCCTGACTAGCGGGGGCCTGGGGGAGCAGTACTTC CASSSPLTSGGLGEQYF
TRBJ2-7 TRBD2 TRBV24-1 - TGTGCCACCAGTGGCGGGGGTTACGAGCAGTACTTC CATSGGGYEQYF
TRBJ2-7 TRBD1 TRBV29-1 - TGCAGCGTTGAAGGGGGGACAGTCTCCTACGAGCAGTACTTC CSVEGGTVSYEQYF
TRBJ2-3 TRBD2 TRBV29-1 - TGCAGCGTTGAAGGTTTTACCGGGGGGGCCACAGATACGCAGTATTTT CSVEGFTGGATDTQYF
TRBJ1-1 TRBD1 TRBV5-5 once TGTGCCAGCAGCACGACAGGGGTTAAGTACACTGAAGCTTTCTTT CASSTTGVKYTEAFF
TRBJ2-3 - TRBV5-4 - TGTGCCAGCACCCCGGGATCGAGGGGGGATACGCAGTATTTT CASTPGSRGDTQYF
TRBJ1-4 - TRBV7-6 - TGTGCCAGCAGCCTTTGGACAGCCTATCCCTCCGATAATGAAAAACTGTTTTTT CASSLWTAYPSDNEKLFF
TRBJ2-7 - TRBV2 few TGTGCCAGCAGTGCTCAGGGGTCCTACGAGCAGTACTTC CASSAQGSYEQYF
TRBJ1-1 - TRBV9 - TGTGCCAGCACGGCTTGGGGGGACGCCACTGAAGCTTTCTTT CASTAWGDATEAFF
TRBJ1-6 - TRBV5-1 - TGCGCCAGCAGCTACTCACAGGGAACAGGCTCACCCCTCCACTTT CASSYSQGTGSPLHF
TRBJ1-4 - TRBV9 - TGTGCCAGCAGCGTAGCGGGTGACAGCGAAGCAAAACTGTTTTTT CASSVAGDSEAKLFF
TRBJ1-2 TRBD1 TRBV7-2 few TGTGCCAGCAGCTTACTAGGGACAGGGGGTAACTATGGCTACACCTTC CASSLLGTGGNYGYTF
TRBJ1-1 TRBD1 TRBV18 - TGTGCCAGCTCACGAGACAGGGAGAACACTGAAGCTTTCTTT CASSRDRENTEAFF
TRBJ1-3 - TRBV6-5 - TGTGCCAGCAGCCAACTGACAGGTCCCCGAAACACCATATATTTT CASSQLTGPRNTIYF
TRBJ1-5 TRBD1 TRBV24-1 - TGTGCCACCAGTGATTCGGGGACAGGGAAGGCAGAGCCCCAGCATTTT CATSDSGTGKAEPQHF